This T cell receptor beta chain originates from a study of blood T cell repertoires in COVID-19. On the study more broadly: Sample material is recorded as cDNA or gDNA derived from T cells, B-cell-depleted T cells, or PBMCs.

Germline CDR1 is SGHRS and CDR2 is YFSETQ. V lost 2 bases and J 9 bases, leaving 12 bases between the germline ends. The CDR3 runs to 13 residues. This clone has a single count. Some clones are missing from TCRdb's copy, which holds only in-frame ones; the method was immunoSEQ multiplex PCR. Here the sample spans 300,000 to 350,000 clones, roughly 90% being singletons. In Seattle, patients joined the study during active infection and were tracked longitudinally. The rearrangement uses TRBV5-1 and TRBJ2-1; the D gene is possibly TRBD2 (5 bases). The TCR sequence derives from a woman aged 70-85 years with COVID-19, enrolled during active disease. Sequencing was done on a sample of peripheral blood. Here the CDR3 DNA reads TGCGCCAGCAGCTTCGGAGATCGGGGTGAGCAGTTCTTC. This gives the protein CASSFGDRGEQFF.